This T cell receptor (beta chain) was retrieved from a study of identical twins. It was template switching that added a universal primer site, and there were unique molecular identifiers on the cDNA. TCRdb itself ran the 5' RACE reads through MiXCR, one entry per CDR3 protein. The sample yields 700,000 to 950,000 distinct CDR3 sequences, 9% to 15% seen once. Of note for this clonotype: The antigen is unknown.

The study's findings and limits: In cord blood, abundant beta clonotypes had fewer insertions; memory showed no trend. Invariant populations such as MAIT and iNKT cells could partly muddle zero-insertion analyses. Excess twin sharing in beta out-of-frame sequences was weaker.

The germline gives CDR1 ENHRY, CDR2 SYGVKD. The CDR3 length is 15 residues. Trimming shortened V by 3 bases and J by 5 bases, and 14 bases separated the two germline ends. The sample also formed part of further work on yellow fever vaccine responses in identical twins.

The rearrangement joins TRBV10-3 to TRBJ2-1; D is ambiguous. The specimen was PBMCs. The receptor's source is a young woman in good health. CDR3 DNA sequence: TGTGCCATCAGTGATCCCCAGGTATGGGACAATGAGCAGTTCTTC. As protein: CAISDPQVWDNEQFF.